This TCR beta chain was identified in a study of blood T cell repertoires in COVID-19. About the research overall: Sites in the United States, Italy and Spain provided acute and convalescent COVID-19 samples.

CDR3 length: 17 amino acids. Per the germline V gene, CDR1 is MDHEN and CDR2 is SYDVKM. V was trimmed by 2 bases and J by 3 bases, leaving 17 bases between them. Data came from immunoSEQ multiplex PCR; TCRdb stores just in-frame clones and leaves some out. The repertoire consists of over 75,000 clones, with under 95% occurring once and the leading ten covering roughly 2.3%. This clonotype was obtained from a human donor with active COVID-19. The donor label of this sample is uncertain. Sequences were obtained from peripheral blood. The genes are TRBV28 and TRBJ1-3; possibly TRBD1 for D (5 bases). The CDR3 region is CASSLIGAGIRGNTIYF. CDR3 coding DNA: TGTGCCAGCAGTTTAATAGGGGCAGGAATACGTGGAAACACCATATATTTT.